These 29 T cell receptor beta chains originate from one sample sequenced in a study of molecular identifiers for immune sequencing clone quantification. TCRdb fed the PCR reads into MiXCR, producing one record per CDR3 protein. The table records 40,000 to 45,000 distinct CDR3 sequences, 24% of them present only once. Sequencing used naive CD8+ T cells from blood, with Jurkat cell RNA spiked in. The subset was: FACS-sorted CD8+CD4-CCR7+CD45RA+ naive T cells. The receptors here all came from a human donor in good health. Some libraries in this study had Jurkat cell RNA spiked in.

This clonotype has ten or more counts. The J gene is TRBJ1-1, the V gene TRBV6-2 or TRBV6-3; a weak D match, TRBD1 (5 bases). This CDR3 has 17 amino acids. Per germline, CDR1 MNHEY and CDR2 SVGEGT. V was pared by 3 bases and J by 3 bases, with 20 bases between. CDR3 bases: TGTGCCAGCAGTTATCAGCGGGACTCGGCGTGGGACACTGAAGCTTTCTTT. Residues: CASSYQRDSAWDTEAFF.

Turning to this clonotype: This sequence may be a read error, since a much larger clone differs from it by one base. CDR3 sequence: CASSEGPAPDTQYF. The CDR3 nucleotides read TGTGCCAGCAGTGAGGGCCCGGCGCCAGATACGCAGTATTTT. The chain links TRBV6-2 or TRBV6-3 to TRBJ2-3; D is possibly TRBD2 (5 bases). The CDR3 is 14 residues long. Per the germline V gene, CDR1 is MNHEY and CDR2 is SVGEGT. The V and J ends lost 5 bases and 4 bases respectively, with 13 bases between them.

This clonotype has ten or more counts. The CDR3 sequence is CASSVEGGSVSDTQYF. The CDR3 DNA reads as TGTGCCAGCAGCGTAGAAGGGGGCAGTGTCTCAGATACGCAGTATTTT. The genes are TRBV9 and TRBJ2-3; TRBD1 agrees at 7 bases. V gave up 0 bases and J gave up 4 bases; unmatched junction bases: 8. The CDR3 covers 16 residues. CDR1 is SGDLS and CDR2 is YYNGEE in the germline V gene.

This clonotype showed up many times. The chain employs TRBV27 and TRBJ2-3; 8 nucleotides align to TRBD1. The CDR3 has 15 amino acids. CDR1 is MNHEY, CDR2 SMNVEV, per germline (reference sequence). V was pared by 2 bases and J by 1 base, with 2 bases of the junction left unmatched. DNA for the CDR3: TGTGCCAGCAGTTTAATGGACAGGGGCACAGATACGCAGTATTTT. Encoded protein: CASSLMDRGTDTQYF.

This clonotype was picked up a small number of times. This rearrangement joins TRBV9 to TRBJ2-3; unclear D gene. CDR1 and CDR2 from the germline V gene are SGDLS and YYNGEE. The CDR3 is 13 residues long. Trimming stripped 4 bases from V and 2 bases from J, with 8 bases between. CDR3 sequence reads: CASSPANTDTQYF. CDR3 DNA: TGTGCCAGCAGCCCAGCCAACACAGATACGCAGTATTTT.

Concerning this clonotype: One end of the junction is discordant with germline, which a read error may explain. The chain has TRBV4-1 and TRBJ2-7; D not certain. Germline V gene data show CDR1 as MGHRA and CDR2 as YSYEKL. The CDR3 runs 13 residues. The CDR3 DNA sequence: TGCGCCAGCAGCCAAGTTGTGTCCTACGAGCAGTGCTTC. Its translation is CASSQVVSYEQCF.

As regards this clonotype: At one boundary the junction diverges from the germline segment, which might be a read error. The chain combines TRBV20-1 with TRBJ2-5; either TRBD1 or TRBD2 may supply D (5 bases each). CDR3 length: 12 residues. Germline V gene data show CDR1 as DFQATT and CDR2 as SNEGSKA (reference sequence). As DNA, the CDR3 is TGCAGTGCTGACCGGGACGGAGAGCCCCAGTACTTC. This translates into CSADRDGEPQYF.

This clonotype occurred many times. The chain couples TRBV27 to TRBJ1-1, with D unresolved. Trimming left V 0 bases short and J 0 bases short, with 11 bases between. CDR3 length equals 16 residues. CDR1 is MNHEY, CDR2 SMNVEV, per germline (reference sequence). The chain's CDR3 is CASSLSFEHLNTEAFF. DNA for the CDR3: TGTGCCAGCAGTTTATCCTTCGAACATCTGAACACTGAAGCTTTCTTT.

In this sample, this clonotype turned up many times. One end of the junction is discordant with germline, which a read error may explain. The rearrangement uses TRBV19 and TRBJ1-1; TRBD1 aligns across 8 bases. In germline, CDR1 is LNHDA, CDR2 SQIVND (reference sequence). The CDR3 extends over 16 amino acids. This CDR3 is CASSIAPGGLKTEAFF. The CDR3 DNA reads TGTGCCAGTAGTATAGCTCCAGGGGGCTTGAAGACTGAAGCTTTCTTT.

This clonotype was seen more than once but under ten times. A much larger clone differs from this one at a single base, so this may be a read error. This chain connects TRBV7-9 to TRBJ1-6; no reliable D call. The V end lost 4 bases, the J end lost 10 bases, and 11 bases lay between the germline ends. CDR3 length: 13 amino acids. CDR1 is SEHNR and CDR2 is FQNEAQ in the germline V gene (reference sequence). This CDR3 reads CASSSRVDSPLHF. The CDR3 nucleotides are TGTGCCAGCAGCTCTAGGGTGGACTCACCCCTCCACTTT. The complete variable domain, with remaining parts taken from reference TRBV7-9 and TRBJ1-6, reads DTGVSQNPRHKITKRGQNVTFRCDPISEHNRLYWYRQTLGQGPEFLTYFQNEAQLEKSRLLSDRFSAERPKGSFSTLEIQRTEQGDSAMYLCASSSRVDSPLHFGNGTRLTVT.

This clonotype appeared a few times. One base away lies a much larger clone, so this may be a sequencing read error. The chain couples TRBV30 to TRBJ2-6; 8 nucleotides match TRBD2. Germline V gives CDR1 GTSNPN, CDR2 SVGIG (reference sequence). The CDR3 is 14 residues long. The CDR3 bases are TGTGCCTGGAGTGGGGCAGCGGGGGCCAACGTCCTGCCTTTC. Residues: CAWSGAAGANVLPF.

The rearrangement joins TRBV29-1 to TRBJ2-1; D possibly corresponds to TRBD1 (6 bases). The CDR3 sequence is 14 residues long. V was shortened by 3 bases and J by 5 bases, with 14 bases between the two germline ends. Germline V gene lookup returns CDR1 SQVTM and CDR2 ANQGSEA. The CDR3 DNA is TGCAGCGTTGATGGTCAGGGGTTCAACAATGAGCAGTTCTTC. Translation gives CSVDGQGFNNEQFF.

This clonotype was observed at least ten times. This rearrangement joins TRBV5-1 to TRBJ2-3; perhaps TRBD2 as D (5 bases). This CDR3 comprises 16 residues. The V and J ends lost 0 bases and 4 bases respectively, with 15 bases between them. CDR1 is SGHRS, CDR2 YFSETQ, per germline. The CDR3 loop reads CASSLGFRGSPDTQYF. The DNA for the CDR3 is TGCGCCAGCAGCTTGGGTTTTCGGGGATCCCCAGATACGCAGTATTTT. The full variable domain, in which reference TRBV5-1 and TRBJ2-3 provide the parts outside the CDR3, is KAGVTQTPRYLIKTRGQQVTLSCSPISGHRSVSWYQQTPGQGLQFLFEYFSETQRNKGNFPGRFSGRQFSNSRSEMNVSTLELGDSALYLCASSLGFRGSPDTQYFGPGTRLTVL.

Regarding this clonotype: A much larger clone differs by one base, so this may be a read error. The gene calls are TRBV4-3 and TRBJ2-7; possibly TRBD2 for D (6 bases). Trimming took off 4 bases at V and 6 bases at J, with 16 bases between the two ends. Germline CDR1 and CDR2: LGHNA and YSLEER. The CDR3 covers 14 residues. CDR3 protein: CASSPGRGSGEQYF. The CDR3 DNA reads TGCGCCAGCAGCCCGGGACGGGGGTCTGGCGAGCAGTACTTC.

This clonotype was picked up a small number of times. This rearrangement joins TRBV28 to TRBJ2-5; 7 bases agree with TRBD1. With V trimmed by 8 bases and J by 5 bases, 8 bases remained unmatched. This CDR3 contains 13 residues. Germline loops: CDR1 MDHEN, CDR2 SYDVKM. The CDR3 is CASGTVGKETQYF. The CDR3 coding sequence is TGTGCCAGCGGGACAGTCGGAAAGGAGACCCAGTACTTC.

With respect to this clonotype: The junction and the germline gene differ at one end; a read error may be behind it. The rearrangement uses TRBV28 and TRBJ1-5, with TRBD1 matching 8 bases. Germline values: CDR1 MDHEN, CDR2 SYDVKM. There are 14 residues in the CDR3. CDR3 DNA: TGTACCAGCAGTTTCGGACAGGGCAATCGGCCCCAGCATTTT. Translated, it gives CTSSFGQGNRPQHF.

The rearrangement joins TRBV20-1 to TRBJ2-7; D unclear. Germline loops: CDR1 DFQATT, CDR2 SNEGSKA (reference sequence). The CDR3 has 14 amino acids. The germline V and J ends were trimmed by 3 bases and 2 bases, with 14 bases remaining between them. The CDR3 is CSARPAGRTYEQYF. CDR3 sequence (DNA): TGCAGTGCTAGGCCGGCCGGGCGCACCTACGAGCAGTACTTC.

This clonotype was recorded at least ten times. The chain joins TRBV27 to TRBJ2-7; a possible D gene is TRBD1 (6 bases). CDR1 and CDR2 from the germline V gene are MNHEY and SMNVEV (reference sequence). The germline V and J ends were trimmed by 3 bases and 2 bases, with 17 bases remaining between them. The CDR3 is made up of 16 amino acids. The CDR3, as DNA: TGTGCCAGCAGTTTTTCGGGGCAGGGGTTCGCCTACGAGCAGTACTTC. The encoded protein is CASSFSGQGFAYEQYF.

There are many counts of this clonotype. The V call is TRBV7-9, the J call TRBJ2-1; perhaps TRBD2 as D (5 bases). V was shortened by 5 bases and J by 0 bases, with 11 bases between the two germline ends. The CDR3 is made up of 15 amino acids. Germline V gene lookup returns CDR1 SEHNR and CDR2 FQNEAQ (reference sequence). The CDR3: CASSPQEVSYNEQFF. CDR3 sequence (DNA): TGTGCCAGCAGCCCCCAGGAGGTCTCCTACAATGAGCAGTTCTTC.

The chain links TRBV12-3 or TRBV12-4 to TRBJ2-7; TRBD2 matches at 12 bases. The CDR3 is 16 residues long. J lost 0 bases, V lost 5 bases, and 5 bases had no gene match. The DNA of the CDR3 is TGTGCCAGCAGTCCGACTAGCGGGGGAAGCTCCTACGAGCAGTACGTC. Translating gives CASSPTSGGSSYEQYV.

Ten or more counts support this clonotype. This chain uses TRBV7-6 with TRBJ1-5; D gene ambiguous. Per germline, CDR1 SGHVS and CDR2 FNYEAQ. V lost 5 bases to trimming and J lost 4 bases, with 9 bases between them. The CDR3 sequence is 13 residues long. CDR3 residues: CASSPDGNQPQHF. CDR3 sequence (DNA): TGTGCCAGCAGCCCGGACGGGAATCAGCCCCAGCATTTT.

This clonotype was counted a few times. V and J are TRBV29-1 and TRBJ1-4; no definite D call. The CDR3 loop spans 13 amino acids. Germline CDR1 reads SQVTM; CDR2 reads ANQGSEA. Trimming stripped 7 bases from V and 4 bases from J, with 13 bases between. This CDR3 reads CSDAEILNEKLFF. Here the CDR3 DNA reads TGCAGCGACGCCGAGATACTTAATGAAAAACTGTTTTTT.

This clonotype was seen more than once but under ten times. The V and J genes are TRBV7-9 and TRBJ2-7; no reliable D call. Germline V gives CDR1 SEHNR, CDR2 FQNEAQ (reference sequence). The CDR3 is made up of 15 amino acids. Deletions cut 2 bases from V and 4 bases from J, with 15 bases between. The DNA for the CDR3 is TGTGCCAGCAGCTTATCCCTAGGAAATCTATACGAGCAGTACTTC. It specifies CASSLSLGNLYEQYF.

This clonotype was picked up many times. The V call is TRBV12-3 or TRBV12-4, the J call TRBJ2-3; 10 bases line up with TRBD2. This CDR3 has 17 amino acids. V lost 3 bases to trimming and J lost 4 bases; unmatched junction nucleotides: 10. The CDR3 protein is CASSFSLPSGSADTQYF. The DNA for the CDR3 is TGTGCCAGCAGTTTCTCACTTCCTAGCGGGAGCGCAGATACGCAGTATTTT.

This clonotype showed up just once. It may be a read error: a sequence one base away is much more abundant. This chain connects TRBV6-2 or TRBV6-3 to TRBJ1-5; D remains unclear. Germline-derived CDR1 and CDR2 are MNHEY and SVGEGT. V shed 5 bases and J shed 0 bases, with 11 bases lying between them. This CDR3 contains 15 residues. This CDR3 reads CASSHEDYSNQPQHF. The CDR3 bases are TGTGCCAGCAGTCACGAAGATTATAGCAATCAGCCCCAGCATTTT.

This clonotype was counted many times. The chain combines TRBV29-1 with TRBJ1-3, with D possibly matching TRBD1 (6 bases). From germline, CDR1 is SQVTM and CDR2 ANQGSEA. This CDR3 spans 16 amino acids. The germline V and J ends were trimmed by 6 bases and 1 base, with 19 bases remaining between them. The CDR3: CSVVGTTDISGNTIYF. For the CDR3, the DNA is TGCAGCGTCGTAGGGACAACCGATATTTCTGGAAACACCATATATTTT.

Remarks on this clonotype: It may be a read error: a sequence one base away is much more abundant. The conserved phenylalanine or tryptophan is not found at the CDR3 terminus, so this likely reflects a read error. The gene calls are TRBV7-9 and TRBJ2-5; the D gene is possibly TRBD1 (6 bases). V was trimmed by 2 bases and J by 4 bases, leaving 26 bases between them. The CDR3 consists of 19 residues. Germline V gene lookup returns CDR1 SEHNR and CDR2 FQNEAQ (reference sequence). CDR3 DNA sequence: TGTGCCAGCAGCTTATCATATCTCCATATGGACAGTGCTCCAGAGACCCAGTACCTC. It translates to CASSLSYLHMDSAPETQYL.

There are a few counts of this clonotype. This chain connects TRBV20-1 to TRBJ1-5; D gene ambiguous. V lost 0 bases and J lost 9, with 9 bases in between. Germline-derived CDR1 and CDR2 are DFQATT and SNEGSKA (reference sequence). There are 12 residues in the CDR3. The CDR3 reads CSARDSGRPQHF. In DNA, the CDR3 is TGCAGTGCTAGAGATTCGGGGAGGCCCCAGCATTTT.

This clonotype was picked up a small number of times. V and J are TRBV12-3 or TRBV12-4 and TRBJ1-1; D might be TRBD1 (6 bases). There are 15 residues in the CDR3. The V end was cut by 1 base, the J end by 2 bases, with 11 bases between. CDR3 in DNA: TGTGCCAGCAGTTTAGAGGGGGGGGCAAACACTGAAGCTTTCTTT. Translation gives CASSLEGGANTEAFF.